The TCR beta chain described here comes from a study of shared clonotypes between healthy human individuals. Method: immunoSEQ multiplex PCR; TCRdb's copy keeps in-frame clones and lacks some. Among some 2.3 million clones, 93% were seen once, and the ten largest hold 0.39%. The CDR3 is made up of 15 amino acids. From germline, CDR1 is SGHVS and CDR2 FNYEAQ. The J segment lost 11 bases and the V segment lost 1 base, leaving 7 bases of the junction unmatched. The source is a man between 18 and 35 years old in good health. Some clones in this sample may be carry-over from other donors' samples. The chain couples TRBV7-6 to TRBJ2-1; TRBD2 aligns across 11 bases. The sequenced sample consisted of naive CD4+ T cells from PBMCs. The sample's subset: CD45RA+ positively selected. Written as DNA, the CDR3 is TGTGCCAGCAGCTTAGATTCTAGCGGGAGGATCAAGCAGTTCTTC. It encodes CASSLDSSGRIKQFF.